This entry describes one T cell receptor (beta chain). This specimen belongs to a study of identical twins' blood T cells. Per the study methods: Clonotypes per individual ranged from about 95,000 to nearly 500,000. A single record per CDR3 protein comes from TCRdb applying MiXCR to the 5' RACE reads. TCRdb's processing, not the authors' own work, is the source of the V and J calls. The sample holds roughly 340,000 distinct CDR3 sequences; approximately 30% are singletons and the top ten take 6.1%. The CDR3 contains 13 residues. Losses at the gene ends were 5 bases for V and 2 bases for J; bases not matched to a gene: 4. Germline lookup yields CDR1 SQVTM and CDR2 ANQGSEA. Donors were six healthy women in three monozygous twin pairs.

The sequencing input was PBMCs. The receptor was isolated from a woman aged 18-55 years in good health. This chain uses TRBV29-1 with TRBJ2-3; 7 bases fit TRBD1. The CDR3 reads CSVLTGHTDTQYF. The CDR3 nucleotides read TGCAGCGTTCTGACAGGGCACACAGATACGCAGTATTTT.